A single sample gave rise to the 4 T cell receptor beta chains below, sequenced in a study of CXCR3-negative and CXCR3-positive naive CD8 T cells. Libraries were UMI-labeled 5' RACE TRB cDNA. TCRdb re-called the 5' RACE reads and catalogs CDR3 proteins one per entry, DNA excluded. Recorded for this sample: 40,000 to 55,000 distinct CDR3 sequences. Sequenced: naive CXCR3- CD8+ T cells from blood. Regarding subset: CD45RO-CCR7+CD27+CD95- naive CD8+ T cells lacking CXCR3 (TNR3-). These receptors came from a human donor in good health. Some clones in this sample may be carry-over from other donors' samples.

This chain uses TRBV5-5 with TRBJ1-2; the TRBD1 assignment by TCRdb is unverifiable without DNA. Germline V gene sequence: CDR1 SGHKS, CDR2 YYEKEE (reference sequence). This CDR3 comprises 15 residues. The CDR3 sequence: CASSTHVQGAYGYTF.

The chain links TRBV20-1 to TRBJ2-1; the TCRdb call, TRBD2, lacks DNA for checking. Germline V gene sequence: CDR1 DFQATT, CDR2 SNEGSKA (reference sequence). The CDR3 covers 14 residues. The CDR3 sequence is CSARSPLAEHEQFF.

This CDR3 is CASMVAGIMKTQYF. This chain uses TRBV13 with TRBJ2-5; as DNA is missing, the TRBD1 call by TCRdb cannot be tested. This CDR3 has 14 residues. Looked up from germline, CDR1 is PRHDT and CDR2 is FYEKMQ (reference sequence).

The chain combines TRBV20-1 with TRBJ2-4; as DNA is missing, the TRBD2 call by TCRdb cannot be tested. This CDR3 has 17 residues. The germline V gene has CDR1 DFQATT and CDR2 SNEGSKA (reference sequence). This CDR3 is CSAILPSDSLAKNIQYF.